The 11 T cell receptor beta chains presented below share a single source sample, sequenced in a study of OX40 agonist ivuxolimab in advanced cancers. Method: immunoSEQ multiplex PCR; TCRdb's copy keeps in-frame clones and lacks some. The sample yields approximately 31,000 clones, about 90% seen once. Material: CD4+ or CD8+ T cells sorted from blood, obtained in a trial of the OX40 agonist ivuxolimab. The receptors stem from an adult with an advanced solid tumor such as melanoma, head and neck, liver or kidney cancer.

The V call is TRBV6-5, the J call TRBJ1-4, with no clear D. Between the trimmed V and J ends, which lost 3 bases and 5 bases, there was a span of 16 bases. This CDR3 spans 16 amino acids. In germline, CDR1 is MNHEY, CDR2 SVGAGI. The CDR3 nucleotides are TGTGCCAGCAGTTATAAGATGTCAACTCAGAATGAAAAACTGTTTTTT. It is translated as CASSYKMSTQNEKLFF.

The rearrangement joins TRBV2 to TRBJ2-7, with D unclear. This CDR3 has 12 amino acids. The germline gives CDR1 SNHLY, CDR2 FYNNEI. V was trimmed by 3 bases and J by 3 bases, leaving 6 bases between them. The DNA of the CDR3 is TGTGCCAGCAGTGACTCAGGCTACGAGCAGTACTTC. Its protein is CASSDSGYEQYF.

A single count supports this clone. The V and J genes are TRBV7-2 and TRBJ2-2, with 7 bases lining up with TRBD2. Per germline, CDR1 SGHTA and CDR2 FQGNSA. The CDR3 contains 15 residues. The junction had 2 bases not matched to a gene; V was cut back by 2 bases and J by 2 bases. CDR3 in amino acids: CASSLLADNTGELFF. The CDR3 bases are TGTGCCAGCAGCTTACTAGCGGATAACACCGGGGAGCTGTTTTTT.

V gene TRBV28 combines with J gene TRBJ2-1; 9 positions match TRBD2. J lost 8 bases, V lost 3 bases, and 5 bases had no gene match. The CDR3 runs to 14 residues. Looked up from germline, CDR1 is MDHEN and CDR2 is SYDVKM. The CDR3 DNA sequence: TGTGCCAGCAGTTTGGCTAGCGGGGTCTATGAGCAGTTCTTC. This translates into CASSLASGVYEQFF.

V gene TRBV15 combines with J gene TRBJ2-7; 13 bases are a match to TRBD2. The CDR3 consists of 18 residues. The junction had 9 bases not matched to a gene; V was cut back by 0 bases and J by 4 bases. Germline V gene sequence: CDR1 LNHNV, CDR2 YYDKDF (reference sequence). The CDR3: CATSRDGGLAGPLYEQYF. The CDR3, as DNA: TGTGCCACCAGCAGAGACGGGGGACTAGCGGGACCCCTTTACGAGCAGTACTTC.

The chain recombines TRBV2 with TRBJ2-1; 9 bases align to TRBD2. V shed 11 bases, J shed 2 bases, and the junction held 10 bases outside the gene matches. Germline CDR1 is SNHLY and CDR2 is FYNNEI. The CDR3 is made up of 15 amino acids. The CDR3 protein is CAGKDGGRAYNEQFF. In nucleotides, the CDR3 is TGTGCCGGCAAAGATGGCGGGAGGGCCTACAATGAGCAGTTCTTC.

This chain connects TRBV5-1 to TRBJ2-2, with TRBD2 identical over 7 bases. V gave up 3 bases and J gave up 4 bases; unmatched junction bases: 12. CDR3 length equals 17 residues. Germline V CDR1 and CDR2: SGHRS, YFSETQ. CDR3 sequence reads: CASSSSGGLGPTGELFF. The CDR3 nucleotides are TGCGCCAGCAGCTCCAGCGGCGGACTAGGTCCCACCGGGGAGCTGTTTTTT.

V and J are TRBV5-4 and TRBJ2-2; 10 bases line up with TRBD2. Per germline, CDR1 SGHNT and CDR2 YYREEE (reference sequence). The trim removed 4 bases at V and 5 bases at J, leaving 14 bases unmatched. This CDR3 region has 18 residues. The CDR3 region has the DNA TGTGCCAGCAGCCAAGATACGCTAGCGGGAGTTGGGACCGGGGAGCTGTTTTTT. Translating gives CASSQDTLAGVGTGELFF.

The chain carries TRBV19 and TRBJ2-3, with TRBD2 matching 8 bases. Germline CDR1 and CDR2: LNHDA and SQIVND (reference sequence). The V segment lost 1 base and the J segment 6 bases; nucleotides outside the gene matches: 0. The CDR3 has 13 amino acids. CDR3 sequence reads: CASSIGGGDTQYF. DNA of the CDR3: TGTGCCAGTAGTATAGGCGGGGGGGATACGCAGTATTTT.

The V and J genes are TRBV2 and TRBJ1-2; D is ambiguous. The length of the CDR3 is 11 residues. Trimming took off 2 bases at V and 8 bases at J, with 6 bases between the two ends. Germline V gives CDR1 SNHLY, CDR2 FYNNEI. CDR3 in amino acids: CASSEMGGYTF. CDR3 bases: TGTGCCAGCAGTGAAATGGGGGGCTACACCTTC.

This clone has only a few counts. V usage is TRBV2 and J usage is TRBJ1-4; D call uncertain. Trimming removed 7 bases at V and 1 base at J, with 13 bases between. This CDR3 has 15 residues. Looked up from germline, CDR1 is SNHLY and CDR2 is FYNNEI. The DNA for the CDR3 is TGTGCCAGCAAGAAGGAGGGCTTAACTAATGAAAAACTGTTTTTT. Translating gives CASKKEGLTNEKLFF.